The source of this T cell receptor beta chain is a study of blood T cell repertoires in COVID-19 (TCRdb year 2020). For context, the study as a whole: Samples covering the acute and convalescent phases of COVID-19 were provided by collaborators in the United States, Italy and Spain. The material from the prospective study consisted of cDNA or gDNA derived from T cells, B-cell-depleted T cells, or PBMCs. The repertoires were made available in a free public database intended to serve as a resource for research on the immune response to SARS-CoV-2. The samples were drawn from two sources: the first 160 participants of the ongoing ImmuneRACE study, and 1,200 or so subjects contributed by 6 global collaborators. Nearly every sample came with metadata listing a de-identified subject ID, COVID-19 status, age in years and sex. Where available, HLA class I and class II types were obtained from metadata supplied by the sample provider rather than from assay-based typing. Subjects who had been exposed to COVID-19, were actively infected with it, or had recovered from it provided the deeply sampled blood TCRbeta repertoires that made up the dataset.

On the study overall, not on this receptor specifically: The quantity of clinical and demographic metadata differed by source and by participant and was supplied without curation.

The CDR3 numbers 13 residues from cysteine through phenylalanine. Here the CDR3 DNA is all that survives: 39 bases in frame from base 1. The germline V gene (reference sequence) yields LNHNV for CDR1 and YYDKDF for CDR2. V lost 5 bases and J lost 5 bases, and the count of bases not matched to a germline gene is 5. In the case of this clone: Its antigen remains unidentified. No base-level quality is on record; no much larger clone is a single base apart.

TCRbeta CDR3 regions were amplified from genomic DNA by means of the immunoSEQ Assay, a bias-controlled multiplex PCR. The study's processing was this. The number of nucleated cells in each sample was estimated by amplification of reference gene primers within the assay. To quantify the absolute abundance of each unique TCRbeta CDR3 rearrangement, sequence reads were collapsed and filtered. For each sample, productive Simpson clonality was calculated by taking the square root of Simpson's diversity index across productive rearrangements. What TCRdb holds here is the immuneACCESS table cut down to in-frame rearrangements. Part of the clones is not present; checked against another copy, under half of the missing clones reflect an unresolved V gene, and the others are unexplained. D and trimming were read from the DNA, whereas the V and J calls and clone size are those reported in that table. The sample table shows a few hundred thousand clones, and roughly 80% are seen once. The ten largest clonotypes hold approximately 3.5% of the sample.

Whole blood was collected in K2EDTA tubes by collaborating institutions according to the institutions' own protocols. For TCRbeta analysis, collaborator samples were shipped as frozen whole blood, as isolated PBMCs, or as DNA extracted from either sample type. This sequence uses TRBV15 and TRBJ1-1; TRBD1 agrees with 7 junctional bases. The TCR originated in a woman under 30 with acute or convalescent COVID-19. Sequencing was carried out using peripheral blood. The DNA reads TGTGCCACCAGCGAAGGGGGCGGGACTGAAGCTTTCTTT. Its amino acids are CATSEGGGTEAFF.